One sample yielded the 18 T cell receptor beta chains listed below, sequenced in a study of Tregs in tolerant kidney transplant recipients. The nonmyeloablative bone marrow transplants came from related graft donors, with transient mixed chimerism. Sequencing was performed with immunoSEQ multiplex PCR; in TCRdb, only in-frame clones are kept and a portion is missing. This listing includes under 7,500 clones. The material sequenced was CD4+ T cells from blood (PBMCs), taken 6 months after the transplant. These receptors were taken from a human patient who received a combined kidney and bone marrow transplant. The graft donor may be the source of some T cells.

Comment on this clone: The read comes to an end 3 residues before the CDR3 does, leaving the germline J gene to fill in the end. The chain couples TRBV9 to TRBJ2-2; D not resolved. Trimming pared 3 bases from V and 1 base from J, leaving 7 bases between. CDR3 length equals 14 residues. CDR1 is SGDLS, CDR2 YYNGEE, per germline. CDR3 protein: CASSAVWNTGELFF. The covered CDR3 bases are TGTGCCAGCAGCGCCGTGTGGAACACCGGGGAG.

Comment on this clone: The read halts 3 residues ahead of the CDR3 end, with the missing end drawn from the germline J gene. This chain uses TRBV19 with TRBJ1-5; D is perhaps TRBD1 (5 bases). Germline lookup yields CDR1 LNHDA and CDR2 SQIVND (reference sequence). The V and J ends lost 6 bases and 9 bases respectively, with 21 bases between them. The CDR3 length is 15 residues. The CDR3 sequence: CASRVQALGEGPQHF. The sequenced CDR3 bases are TGTGCCAGTAGAGTTCAGGCGTTAGGGGAAGGGCCC.

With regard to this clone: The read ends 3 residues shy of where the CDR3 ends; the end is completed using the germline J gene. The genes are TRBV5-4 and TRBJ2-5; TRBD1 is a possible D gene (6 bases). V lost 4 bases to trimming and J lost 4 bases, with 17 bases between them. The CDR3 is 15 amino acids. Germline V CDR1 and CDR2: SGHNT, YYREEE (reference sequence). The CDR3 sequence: CASSADSRPGETQYF. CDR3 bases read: TGTGCCAGCAGCGCGGACAGCCGCCCCGGAGAGACC.

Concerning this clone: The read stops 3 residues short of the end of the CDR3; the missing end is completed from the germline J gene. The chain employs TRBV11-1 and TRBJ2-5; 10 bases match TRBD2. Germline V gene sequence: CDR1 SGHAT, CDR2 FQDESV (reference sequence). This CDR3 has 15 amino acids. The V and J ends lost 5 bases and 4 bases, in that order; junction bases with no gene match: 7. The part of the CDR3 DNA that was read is TGTGCCAGCAGCCGCGGGACTAGCGATTCAGAGACC. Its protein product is CASSRGTSDSET. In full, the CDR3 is CASSRGTSDSETQYF.

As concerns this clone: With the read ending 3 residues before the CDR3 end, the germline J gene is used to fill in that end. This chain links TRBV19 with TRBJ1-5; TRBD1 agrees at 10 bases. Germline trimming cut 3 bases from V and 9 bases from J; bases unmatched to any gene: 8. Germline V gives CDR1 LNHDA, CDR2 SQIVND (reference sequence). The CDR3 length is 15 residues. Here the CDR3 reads CASSIEGQGLWPQHF. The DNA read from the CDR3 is TGTGCCAGTAGTATTGAGGGACAGGGGTTGTGGCCC.

The sequenced CDR3 bases are TGCAGCGTTGACGTCACCAGCTCCTACAATGAG. Translated, it gives CSVDVTSSYNE. The full CDR3 protein reads CSVDVTSSYNEQFF. V usage is TRBV29-1 and J usage is TRBJ2-1, with no clear D. The CDR3 extends 3 residues past the end of the read, so its final part is completed from the germline J gene. The germline CDR1 and CDR2 sequences are SQVTM and ANQGSEA. The ends were cut back, 3 bases at V and 0 bases at J, with 9 bases in the middle. This CDR3 has 14 residues.

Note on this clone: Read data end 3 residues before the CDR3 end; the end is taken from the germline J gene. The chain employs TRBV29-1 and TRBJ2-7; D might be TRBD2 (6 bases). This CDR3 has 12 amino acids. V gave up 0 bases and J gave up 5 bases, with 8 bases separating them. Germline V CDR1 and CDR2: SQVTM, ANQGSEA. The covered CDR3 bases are TGCAGCGTTGAAGACAGGGAGGACGAG. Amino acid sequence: CSVEDREDE. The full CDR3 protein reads CSVEDREDEQYF.

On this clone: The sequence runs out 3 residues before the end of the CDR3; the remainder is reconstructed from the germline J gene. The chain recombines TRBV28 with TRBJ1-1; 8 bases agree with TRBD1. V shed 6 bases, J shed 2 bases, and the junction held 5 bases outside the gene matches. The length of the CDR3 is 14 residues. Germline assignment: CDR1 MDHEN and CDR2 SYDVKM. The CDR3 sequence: CASRPTGGNTEAFF. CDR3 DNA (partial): TGTGCCAGCAGACCTACAGGGGGTAACACTGAA.

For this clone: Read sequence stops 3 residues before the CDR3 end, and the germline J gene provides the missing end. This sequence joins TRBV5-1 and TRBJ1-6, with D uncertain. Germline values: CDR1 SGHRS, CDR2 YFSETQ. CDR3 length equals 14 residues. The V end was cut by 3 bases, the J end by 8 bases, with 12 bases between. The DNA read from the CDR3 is TGCGCCAGCAGCTCCGGAGGTGCGGATTCACCC. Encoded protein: CASSSGGADSP. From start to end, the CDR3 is CASSSGGADSPLHF.

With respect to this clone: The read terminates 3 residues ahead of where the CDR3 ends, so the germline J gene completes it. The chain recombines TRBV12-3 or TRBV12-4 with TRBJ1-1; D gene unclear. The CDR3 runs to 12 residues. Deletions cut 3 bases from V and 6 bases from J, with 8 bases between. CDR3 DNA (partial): TGTGCCAGCAGTTTTCACAGCCCTGAA. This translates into CASSFHSPE. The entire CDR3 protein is CASSFHSPEAFF.

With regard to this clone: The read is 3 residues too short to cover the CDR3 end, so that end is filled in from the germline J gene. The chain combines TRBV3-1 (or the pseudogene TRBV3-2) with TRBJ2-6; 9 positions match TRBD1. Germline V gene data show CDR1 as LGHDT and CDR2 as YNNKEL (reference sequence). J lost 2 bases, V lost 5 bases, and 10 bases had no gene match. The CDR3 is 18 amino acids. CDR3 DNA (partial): TGTGCCAGCAGCATCCGGGACAGGGACCCGACTGGGGCCAACGTC. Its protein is CASSIRDRDPTGANV. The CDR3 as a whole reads CASSIRDRDPTGANVLTF.

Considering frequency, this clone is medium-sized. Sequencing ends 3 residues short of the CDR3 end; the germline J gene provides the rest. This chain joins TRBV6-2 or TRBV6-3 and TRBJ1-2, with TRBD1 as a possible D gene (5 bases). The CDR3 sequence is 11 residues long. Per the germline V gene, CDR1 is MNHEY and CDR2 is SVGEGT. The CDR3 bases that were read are TGTGCCAGCAAAAGGGGTATCGGC. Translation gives CASKRGIG. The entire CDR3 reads CASKRGIGYTF.

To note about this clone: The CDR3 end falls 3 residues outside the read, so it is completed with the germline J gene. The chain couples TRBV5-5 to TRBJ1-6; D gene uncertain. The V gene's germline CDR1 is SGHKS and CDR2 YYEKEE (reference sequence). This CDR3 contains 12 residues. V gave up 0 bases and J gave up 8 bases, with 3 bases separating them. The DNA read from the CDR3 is TGTGCCAGCAGCTTGGCAGATTCACCC. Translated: CASSLADSP. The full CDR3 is CASSLADSPLHF.

The CDR3 sequence: CAWSVQADYGYTF. CDR3 bases read: TGTGCCTGGAGTGTACAGGCTGACTATGGC. This chain links TRBV30 with TRBJ1-2; D may be TRBD1 (5 bases). The read ends 3 residues shy of where the CDR3 ends; the end is completed using the germline J gene. V dropped 0 bases and J dropped 3 bases, with 8 bases sitting between them. The CDR3 is 13 residues long. The germline V gene has CDR1 GTSNPN and CDR2 SVGIG (reference sequence). The entire variable domain, with the rest obtained from reference TRBV30 and TRBJ1-2, is as follows: SQTIHQWPATLVQPVGSPLSLECTVEGTSNPNLYWYRQAAGRGLQLLFYSVGIGQISSEVPQNLSASRPQDRQFILSSKKLLLSDSGFYLCAWSVQADYGYTFGSGTRLTVV.

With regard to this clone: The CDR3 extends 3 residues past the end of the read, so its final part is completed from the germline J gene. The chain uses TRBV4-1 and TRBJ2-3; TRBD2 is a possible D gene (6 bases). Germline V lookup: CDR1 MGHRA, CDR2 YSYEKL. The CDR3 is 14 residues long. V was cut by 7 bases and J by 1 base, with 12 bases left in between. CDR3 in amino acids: CASNPSVGTDTQYF. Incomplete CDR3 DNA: TGCGCCAGCAACCCTAGCGTTGGCACAGATACG.

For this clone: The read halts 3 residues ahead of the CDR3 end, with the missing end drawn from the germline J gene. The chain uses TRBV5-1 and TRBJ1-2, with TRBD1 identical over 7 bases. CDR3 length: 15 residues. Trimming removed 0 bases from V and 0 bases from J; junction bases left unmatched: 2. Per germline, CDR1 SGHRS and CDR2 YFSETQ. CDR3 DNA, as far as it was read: TGCGCCAGCAGCTTGGACAGGGGATCTAACTATGGC. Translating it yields CASSLDRGSNYG. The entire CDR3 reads CASSLDRGSNYGYTF.

The CDR3 loop is CASGHYRGANTGELFF. Partial CDR3 DNA: TGTGCCAGCGGACACTACAGGGGGGCGAACACCGGGGAG. The genes are TRBV5-4 and TRBJ2-2; TRBD1 agrees at 8 bases. The read gets to within 3 residues of the CDR3 end, and the germline J gene fills in the rest. V lost 7 bases to trimming and J lost 0 bases; unmatched junction nucleotides: 8. Germline CDR1 is SGHNT and CDR2 is YYREEE (reference sequence). This CDR3 spans 16 amino acids.

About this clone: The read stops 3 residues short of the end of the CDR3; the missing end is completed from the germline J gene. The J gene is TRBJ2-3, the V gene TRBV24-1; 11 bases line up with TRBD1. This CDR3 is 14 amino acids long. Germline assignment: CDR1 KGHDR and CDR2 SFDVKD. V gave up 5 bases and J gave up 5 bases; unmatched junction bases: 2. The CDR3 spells CATSGDRGLDTQYF. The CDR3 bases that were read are TGTGCCACCAGTGGGGACAGGGGGTTAGATACG.